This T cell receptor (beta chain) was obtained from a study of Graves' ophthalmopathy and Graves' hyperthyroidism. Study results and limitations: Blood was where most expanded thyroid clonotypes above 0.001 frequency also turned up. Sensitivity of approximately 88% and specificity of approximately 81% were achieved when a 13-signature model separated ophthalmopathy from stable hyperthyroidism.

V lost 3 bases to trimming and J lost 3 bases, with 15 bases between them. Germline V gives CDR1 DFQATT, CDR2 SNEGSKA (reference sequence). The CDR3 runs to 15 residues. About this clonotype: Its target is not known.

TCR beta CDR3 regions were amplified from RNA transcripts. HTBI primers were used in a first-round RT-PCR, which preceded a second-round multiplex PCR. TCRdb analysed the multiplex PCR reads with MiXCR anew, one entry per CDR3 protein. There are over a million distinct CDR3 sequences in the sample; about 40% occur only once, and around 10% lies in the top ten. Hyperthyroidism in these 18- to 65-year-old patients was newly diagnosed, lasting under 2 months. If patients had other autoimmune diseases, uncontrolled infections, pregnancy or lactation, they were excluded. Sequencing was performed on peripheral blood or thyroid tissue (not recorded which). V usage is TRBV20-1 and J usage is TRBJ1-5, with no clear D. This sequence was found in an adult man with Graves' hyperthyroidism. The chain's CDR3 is CSARFEGSFNQPQHF. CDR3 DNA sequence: TGCAGTGCTAGGTTTGAAGGATCCTTCAATCAGCCCCAGCATTTT.